This record concerns one T cell receptor (beta chain) sequence. Its target is not known. This sample was included in a study of cytomegalovirus exposure and HLA in healthy donors. Notes on the study in general: A later analysis found TCR association rates differed by HLA locus, highest for DRB1 and lowest for HLA-C. It was only CMV serostatus that was available as immune exposure information.

The junction had 0 bases not matched to a gene; V was cut back by 3 bases and J by 4 bases. Germline lookup yields CDR1 SEHNR and CDR2 FQNEAQ (reference sequence). CDR3 length equals 13 residues. The PCR made use of 60 Vbeta and 13 Jbeta primers. Sequencing was performed with immunoSEQ multiplex PCR; in TCRdb, only in-frame clones are kept and a portion is missing. The sample yields under 150,000 clones, more than 80% seen once. Likely unrecorded immune exposures existed in these nominally healthy donors. The chain couples TRBV7-9 to TRBJ2-5; 9 bases match TRBD2. Sequences were obtained from PBMCs. This TCR was sampled from a woman in her twenties or thirties in good health and CMV-seropositive. The CDR3 spells CASSFSGGETQYF. Here the CDR3 DNA reads TGTGCCAGCAGCTTTAGCGGGGGAGAGACCCAGTACTTC.